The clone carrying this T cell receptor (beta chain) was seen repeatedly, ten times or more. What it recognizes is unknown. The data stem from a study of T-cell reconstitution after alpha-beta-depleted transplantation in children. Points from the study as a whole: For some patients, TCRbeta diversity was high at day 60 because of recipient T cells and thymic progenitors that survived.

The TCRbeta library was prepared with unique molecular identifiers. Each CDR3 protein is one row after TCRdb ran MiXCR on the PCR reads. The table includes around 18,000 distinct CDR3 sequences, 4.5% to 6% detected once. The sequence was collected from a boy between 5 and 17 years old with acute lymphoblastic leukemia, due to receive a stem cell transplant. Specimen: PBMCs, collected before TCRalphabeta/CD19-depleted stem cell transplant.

Here the CDR3 DNA reads TGCGCCAGCAGCCTGGGACTAGCGGGAGGGGATAGCTACAATGAGCAGTTCTTC. It specifies CASSLGLAGGDSYNEQFF. The chain carries TRBV4-3 and TRBJ2-1; 16 positions match TRBD2. The CDR3 spans 18 residues. The germline V gene encodes CDR1 LGHNA and CDR2 YSLEER. V lost 4 bases and J lost 3; bases outside the gene matches: 6.